Listed here is a single TCR beta chain. The data were produced by immunoSEQ multiplex PCR, yet TCRdb's version contains in-frame clones alone and is incomplete. Found here are fewer than 85,000 clones, about 92% of them singletons; the top ten hold 5.8%. The V and J ends lost 1 base and 4 bases respectively, with 9 bases between them. The CDR3 has 15 amino acids. Germline V gives CDR1 SGHNT, CDR2 YYREEE (reference sequence). The sample comes from a study of control samples from healthy donors and cancer patients. The sequencing sample was made of blood. The TCR sequence derives from a woman aged 55-69 years in good health. The chain employs TRBV5-4 and TRBJ1-6; D uncertain. In nucleotides, the CDR3 is TGTGCCAGCAGCTTGCAAGGAATATATAATTCACCCCTCCACTTT. It specifies CASSLQGIYNSPLHF.